The 15 T cell receptor beta chains given below trace back to one sample, sequenced in a study of shared clonotypes between healthy human individuals. CD45RO-negative CD8 cells positively selected for CCR7 made up the naive population, which excluded terminally differentiated effector memory CD45RA+ cells. Using immunoSEQ multiplex PCR, the repertoire was profiled, and TCRdb retains in-frame clones only, with some absent. This sample carries about 680,000 clones, around 90% of them seen once, and the ten largest clones take 24%. Sequenced input: naive CD8+ T cells sorted from blood. These receptor sequences come from a man aged 25 to 45 in good health.

The rearrangement links TRBV27 to TRBJ2-3; D remains ambiguous. The CDR3 spans 14 residues. V dropped 3 bases and J dropped 5 bases, with 12 bases sitting between them. Germline CDR1 and CDR2: MNHEY and SMNVEV (reference sequence). In DNA, the CDR3 is TGTGCCAGCAGTTTTATTCCCCCGGGAGATACGCAGTATTTT. This encodes CASSFIPPGDTQYF.

The genes are TRBV29-1 and TRBJ2-1, with D unclear. CDR1 and CDR2 from the germline V gene are SQVTM and ANQGSEA. The V end lost 3 bases, the J end lost 9 bases, and 6 bases lay between the germline ends. The CDR3 contains 10 residues. The CDR3 loop is CSVERGEQFF. For the CDR3, the DNA is TGCAGCGTTGAGCGAGGTGAGCAGTTCTTC.

The V call is TRBV28, the J call TRBJ2-1, with 10 positions matching TRBD2. The CDR3 loop spans 16 amino acids. Germline-derived CDR1 and CDR2 are MDHEN and SYDVKM. V shed 6 bases, J shed 10 bases, and the junction held 15 bases outside the gene matches. The CDR3 DNA is TGTGCCAGCAGATACCGACAAGCGGGAGGGATCGGGGAGCAGTTCTTC. Amino acids: CASRYRQAGGIGEQFF.

This chain uses TRBV10-1 with TRBJ2-1; tentative D call: TRBD2 (6 bases). Germline lookup yields CDR1 WNHNN and CDR2 SYGVQD (reference sequence). The CDR3 totals 14 residues. V was shortened by 3 bases and J by 7 bases, with 13 bases between the two germline ends. In DNA, the CDR3 is TGCGCCAGCAGTGACGGGACTTTGAGAAATGAGCAGTTCTTC. It translates to CASSDGTLRNEQFF.

This clone was detected once. The V and J genes are TRBV6-1 and TRBJ2-5; 10 nucleotides align to TRBD1. The V and J ends lost 4 bases and 4 bases, in that order; junction bases with no gene match: 6. The germline gives CDR1 MNHNS, CDR2 SASEGT. This CDR3 has 15 residues. DNA of the CDR3: TGTGCCAGCAGTGGGGGACAGGGGCGATCAGAGACCCAGTACTTC. Its protein is CASSGGQGRSETQYF.

As for this clone: Other DNA sequences within the sample encode an identical CDR3. The rearrangement joins TRBV5-1 to TRBJ2-7; tentative D call: TRBD1 (5 bases). CDR3 length: 13 amino acids. V lost 0 bases to trimming and J lost 2 bases, with 6 bases between them. Germline CDR1 SGHRS, CDR2 YFSETQ. CDR3 bases: TGCGCCAGCAGCTTGGGCAGGGCCTACGAGCAGTACTTC. It translates to CASSLGRAYEQYF.

V gene TRBV9 combines with J gene TRBJ2-7; tentatively, D is TRBD1 (6 bases). Germline CDR1 is SGDLS and CDR2 is YYNGEE. The CDR3 extends over 16 amino acids. Trimming took 1 base from V and 0 from J, leaving 14 bases between them. The CDR3 coding sequence is TGTGCCAGCAGCGTAAGGGGGAGCGAGAGCTCCTACGAGCAGTACTTC. Translation: CASSVRGSESSYEQYF. The full variable domain, rest sourced from reference TRBV9 and TRBJ2-7, is DSGVTQTPKHLITATGQRVTLRCSPRSGDLSVYWYQQSLDQGLQFLIQYYNGEERAKGNILERFSAQQFPDLHSELNLSSLELGDSALYFCASSVRGSESSYEQYFGPGTRLTVT.

The chain carries TRBV7-9 and TRBJ2-7; 12 nucleotides align to TRBD1. The V gene's germline CDR1 is SEHNR and CDR2 FQNEAQ (reference sequence). This CDR3 is built from 16 residues. V dropped 3 bases and J dropped 6; count of bases not matched to a gene: 9. CDR3 nucleotides: TGTGCCAGCAGCTTCCCCGGGGGACAGGGGGCCGGCGAGCAGTACTTC. Translating gives CASSFPGGQGAGEQYF.

This rearrangement joins TRBV7-6 to TRBJ2-3, with TRBD2 matching over 14 bases. The CDR3 has 20 residues. The germline gives CDR1 SGHVS, CDR2 FNYEAQ. J was trimmed by 0 bases and V by 0 bases; bases with no gene match: 8. The CDR3 sequence is CASSLAIGTSGSHSTDTQYF. The DNA for the CDR3 is TGTGCCAGCAGCTTAGCGATTGGGACTAGCGGGAGTCATAGCACAGATACGCAGTATTTT.

The chain recombines TRBV2 with TRBJ2-7, with D tentatively TRBD1 or TRBD2 (6 bases each). The CDR3 extends over 12 amino acids. CDR1 and CDR2 from the germline V gene are SNHLY and FYNNEI. The ends were cut back, 7 bases at V and 3 bases at J, with 10 bases in the middle. CDR3 DNA: TGTGCCAGCATAGGGGGGCTCTACGAGCAGTACTTC. Its translation: CASIGGLYEQYF.

This clone turned up a few times. The gene calls are TRBV10-3 and TRBJ1-2, with unresolved D. Germline values: CDR1 ENHRY, CDR2 SYGVKD. CDR3 length: 12 residues. The V gene lost 4 bases and the J gene lost 3 bases, with 6 bases spanning the gap. The CDR3 DNA follows: TGTGCCATCAGTGGCGCGGACTATGGCTACACCTTC. This translates into CAISGADYGYTF.

The gene calls are TRBV30 and TRBJ1-2; maybe TRBD1 (6 bases). Trimming removed 0 bases at V and 8 bases at J, with 16 bases between. The CDR3 runs 14 residues. The germline V gene encodes CDR1 GTSNPN and CDR2 SVGIG (reference sequence). The CDR3 DNA reads TGTGCCTGGAGTGTAGTGGGGTCGGGGGCCGGCTACACCTTC. Its protein is CAWSVVGSGAGYTF.

Here the CDR3 reads CASRLASEVPDTQYF. The CDR3 region has the DNA TGTGCAAGTCGCTTAGCTTCTGAGGTCCCAGATACGCAGTATTTT. The chain combines TRBV12-2 with TRBJ2-3; the table's D call, TRBD2, has no DNA check behind it. TRBV12-2 is noted as a pseudogene. The CDR3 length is 15 residues.

The chain employs TRBV2 and TRBJ1-1; D gene unclear. Germline-derived CDR1 and CDR2 are SNHLY and FYNNEI. Between the trimmed V and J ends, which lost 2 bases and 0 bases, there was a span of 19 bases. This CDR3 spans 18 amino acids. The CDR3, as DNA: TGTGCCAGCAGTGAATGGTATTCCTTTCTTCAATTGAACACTGAAGCTTTCTTT. Residues: CASSEWYSFLQLNTEAFF.

This sequence joins TRBV5-1 and TRBJ2-7; D call uncertain. Germline values: CDR1 SGHRS, CDR2 YFSETQ. V lost 0 bases, J lost 2 bases, and 9 bases lay in between. The CDR3 is 14 residues long. The CDR3 sequence is CASSLDRPTYEQYF. The CDR3 DNA reads as TGCGCCAGCAGCTTGGACAGACCTACCTACGAGCAGTACTTC.